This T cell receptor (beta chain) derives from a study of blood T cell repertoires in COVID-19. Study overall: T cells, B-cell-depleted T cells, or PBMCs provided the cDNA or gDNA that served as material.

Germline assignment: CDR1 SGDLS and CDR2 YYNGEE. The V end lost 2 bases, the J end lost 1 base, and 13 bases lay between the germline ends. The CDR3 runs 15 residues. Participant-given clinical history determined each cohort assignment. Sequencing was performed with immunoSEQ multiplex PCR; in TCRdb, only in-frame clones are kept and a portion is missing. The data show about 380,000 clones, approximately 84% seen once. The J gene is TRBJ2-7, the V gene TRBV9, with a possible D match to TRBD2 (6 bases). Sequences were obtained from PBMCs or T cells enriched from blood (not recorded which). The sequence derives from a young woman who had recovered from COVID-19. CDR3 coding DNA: TGTGCCAGCAGCGTTTTGCCTAGCGCTTCCTACGAGCAGTACTTC. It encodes CASSVLPSASYEQYF. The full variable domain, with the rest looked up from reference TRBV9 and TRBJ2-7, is DSGVTQTPKHLITATGQRVTLRCSPRSGDLSVYWYQQSLDQGLQFLIQYYNGEERAKGNILERFSAQQFPDLHSELNLSSLELGDSALYFCASSVLPSASYEQYFGPGTRLTVT.